This entry features one T cell receptor (beta chain) sequence. This entry comes from a study of response to subunit inactivated influenza vaccine. One entry per CDR3 protein, called by TCRdb with MiXCR from the RT-PCR reads. Among about 540,000 distinct CDR3 sequences listed, approximately 20% were seen once. CDR3 length equals 18 residues. Germline values: CDR1 SGHRS, CDR2 YFSETQ. The V and J ends lost 0 bases and 9 bases, in that order; junction bases with no gene match: 19. In addition, the sample was reused for a study of T cells expressing NK-cell markers. Per that paper: A 5'RACE template switching approach incorporating UMIs was used to make TCR beta cDNA.

This specimen consisted of CD4+ T cells sorted from PBMCs, obtained about 12 days after vaccination. This sequence originates from a man in his fifties who received an inactivated influenza vaccine. The V gene is TRBV5-1, the J gene TRBJ2-5; 8 bases line up with TRBD2. The CDR3 sequence is CASSLELWSGGYNSAQYF. The CDR3 DNA is TGCGCCAGCAGCTTGGAACTCTGGAGCGGGGGTTACAATTCGGCCCAGTACTTC.